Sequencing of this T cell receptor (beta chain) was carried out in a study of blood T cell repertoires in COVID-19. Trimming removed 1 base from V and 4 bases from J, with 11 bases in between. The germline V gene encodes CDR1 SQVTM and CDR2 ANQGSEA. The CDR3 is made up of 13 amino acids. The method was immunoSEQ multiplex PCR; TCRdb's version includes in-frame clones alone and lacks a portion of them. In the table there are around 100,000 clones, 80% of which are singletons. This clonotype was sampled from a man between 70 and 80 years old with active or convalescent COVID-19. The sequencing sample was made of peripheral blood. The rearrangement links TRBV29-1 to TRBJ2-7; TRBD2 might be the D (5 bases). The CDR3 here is CSVEAGRGYEQYF. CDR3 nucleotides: TGCAGCGTTGAAGCGGGAAGAGGGTACGAGCAGTACTTC.